The clone carrying this TCR beta chain came up many times. The entry originates in a study of neurological immune-mediated disorders. TCRdb re-called the 5' RACE reads through MiXCR, storing one row per CDR3 protein. The sample shows around 20,000 distinct CDR3 sequences, 8% to 13% of them seen only once. There are 16 residues in the CDR3. The germline V gene has CDR1 SGHNT and CDR2 YENEEA. V shed 4 bases, J shed 2 bases, and the junction held 4 bases outside the gene matches. This receptor was obtained from a woman between 55 and 75 years old with HTLV-1-associated myelopathy (HAM/TSP). The chain joins TRBV11-3 to TRBJ2-2; 10 nucleotides line up with TRBD2. The specimen was PBMCs. DNA of the CDR3: TGTGCCAGCAGCTCGCTAGCGGGGGCCAACACCGGGGAGCTGTTTTTT. Its translation: CASSSLAGANTGELFF.